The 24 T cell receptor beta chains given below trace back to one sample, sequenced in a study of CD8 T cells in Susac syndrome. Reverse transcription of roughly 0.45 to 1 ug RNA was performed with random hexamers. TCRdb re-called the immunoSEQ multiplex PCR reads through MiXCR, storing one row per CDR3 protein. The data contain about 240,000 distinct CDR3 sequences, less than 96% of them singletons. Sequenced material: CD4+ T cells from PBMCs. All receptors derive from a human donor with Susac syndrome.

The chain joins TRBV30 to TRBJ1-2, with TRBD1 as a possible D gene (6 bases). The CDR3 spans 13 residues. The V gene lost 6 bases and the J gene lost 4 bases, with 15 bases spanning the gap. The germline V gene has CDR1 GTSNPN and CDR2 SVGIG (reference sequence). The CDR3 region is CACQRGVGYGYTF. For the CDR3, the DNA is TGTGCCTGTCAAAGGGGGGTGGGCTATGGCTACACCTTC.

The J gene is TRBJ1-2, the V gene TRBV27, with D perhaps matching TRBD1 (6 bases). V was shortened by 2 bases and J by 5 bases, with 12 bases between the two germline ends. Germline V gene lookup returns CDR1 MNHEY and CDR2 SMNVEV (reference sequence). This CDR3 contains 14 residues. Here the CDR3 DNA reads TGTGCCAGCAGTTTAGAGGCAGGGACATATGGCTACACCTTC. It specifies CASSLEAGTYGYTF.

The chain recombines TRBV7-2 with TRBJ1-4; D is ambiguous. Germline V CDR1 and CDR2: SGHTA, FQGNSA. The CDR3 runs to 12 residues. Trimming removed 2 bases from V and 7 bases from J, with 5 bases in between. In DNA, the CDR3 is TGTGCCAGCAGCTTAACGGGTGAAAAACTGTTTTTT. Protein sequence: CASSLTGEKLFF.

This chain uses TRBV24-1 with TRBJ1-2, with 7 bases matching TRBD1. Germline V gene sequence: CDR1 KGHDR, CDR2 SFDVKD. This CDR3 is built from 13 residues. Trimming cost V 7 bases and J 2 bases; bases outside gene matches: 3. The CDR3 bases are TGTGCCACCAGCGGGGACAGCAACTATGGCTACACCTTC. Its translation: CATSGDSNYGYTF.

DNA for the CDR3: TGCAGTGAAGACAGGGGATCAGGGATTAACACTGAAGCTTTCTTT. It yields the protein CSEDRGSGINTEAFF. This chain connects TRBV20-1 to TRBJ1-1; TRBD1 matches 8 bases. The CDR3 length is 15 residues. V shed 7 bases, J shed 2 bases, and the junction held 12 bases outside the gene matches. The V gene's germline CDR1 is DFQATT and CDR2 SNEGSKA (reference sequence).

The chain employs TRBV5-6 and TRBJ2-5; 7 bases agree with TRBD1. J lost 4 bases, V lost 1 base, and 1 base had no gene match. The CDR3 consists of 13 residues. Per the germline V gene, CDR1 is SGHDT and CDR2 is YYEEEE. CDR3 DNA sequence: TGTGCCAGCAGCTTGAGGGACAGAGAGACCCAGTACTTC. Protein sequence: CASSLRDRETQYF.

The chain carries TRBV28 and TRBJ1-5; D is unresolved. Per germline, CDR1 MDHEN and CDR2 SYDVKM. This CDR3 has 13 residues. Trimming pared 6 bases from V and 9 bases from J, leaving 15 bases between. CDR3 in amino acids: CASRDKGIRPQHF. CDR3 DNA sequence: TGTGCCAGCAGAGACAAGGGAATTCGGCCCCAGCATTTT.

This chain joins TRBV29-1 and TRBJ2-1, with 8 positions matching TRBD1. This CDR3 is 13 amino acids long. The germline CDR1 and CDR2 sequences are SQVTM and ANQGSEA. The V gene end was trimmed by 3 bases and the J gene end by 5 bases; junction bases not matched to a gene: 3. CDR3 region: CSVEGQANNEQFF. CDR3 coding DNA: TGCAGCGTTGAGGGACAGGCCAACAATGAGCAGTTCTTC.

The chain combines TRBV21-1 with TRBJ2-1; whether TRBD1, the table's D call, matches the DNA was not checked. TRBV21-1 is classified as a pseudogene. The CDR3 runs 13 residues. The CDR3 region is CASSKGQFNEQFF. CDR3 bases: TGTGCCAGCAGCAAGGGACAGTTCAATGAGCAGTTCTTC.

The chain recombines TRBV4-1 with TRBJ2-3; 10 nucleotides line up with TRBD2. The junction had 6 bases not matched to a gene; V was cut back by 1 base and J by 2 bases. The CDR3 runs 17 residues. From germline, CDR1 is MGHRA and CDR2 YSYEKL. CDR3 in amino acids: CASSQAGGLAITDTQYF. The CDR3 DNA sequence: TGCGCCAGCAGCCAAGCCGGGGGACTAGCGATCACAGATACGCAGTATTTT.

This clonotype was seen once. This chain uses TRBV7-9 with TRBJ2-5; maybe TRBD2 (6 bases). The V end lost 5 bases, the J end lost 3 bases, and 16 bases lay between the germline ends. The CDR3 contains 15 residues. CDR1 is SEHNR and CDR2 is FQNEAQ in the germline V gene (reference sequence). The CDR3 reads CASSPYGGTEETQYF. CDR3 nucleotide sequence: TGTGCCAGCAGCCCTTATGGAGGGACTGAAGAGACCCAGTACTTC.

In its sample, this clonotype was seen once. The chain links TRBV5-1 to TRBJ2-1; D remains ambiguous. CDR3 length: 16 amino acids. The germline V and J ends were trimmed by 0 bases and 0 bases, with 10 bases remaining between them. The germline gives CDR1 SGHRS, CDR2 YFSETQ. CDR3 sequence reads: CASSLGAESSYNEQFF. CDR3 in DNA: TGCGCCAGCAGCTTGGGGGCGGAGAGCTCCTACAATGAGCAGTTCTTC.

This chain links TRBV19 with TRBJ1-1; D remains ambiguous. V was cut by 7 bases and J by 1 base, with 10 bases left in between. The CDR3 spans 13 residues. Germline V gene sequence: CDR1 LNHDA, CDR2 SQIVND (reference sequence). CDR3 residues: CASTKRANTEAFF. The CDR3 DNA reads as TGTGCCAGTACCAAACGCGCGAACACTGAAGCTTTCTTT.

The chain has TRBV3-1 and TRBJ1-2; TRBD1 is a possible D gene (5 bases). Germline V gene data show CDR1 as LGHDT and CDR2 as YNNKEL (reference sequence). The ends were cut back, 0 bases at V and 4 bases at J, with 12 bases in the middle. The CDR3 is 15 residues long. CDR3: CASSQDWRGRYGYTF. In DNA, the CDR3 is TGTGCCAGCAGCCAAGATTGGAGGGGTCGCTATGGCTACACCTTC.

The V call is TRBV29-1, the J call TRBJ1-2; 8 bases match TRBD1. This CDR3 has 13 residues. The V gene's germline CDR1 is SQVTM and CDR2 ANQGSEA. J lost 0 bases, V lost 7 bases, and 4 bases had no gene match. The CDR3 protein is CSAGTGSNYGYTF. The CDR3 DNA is TGCAGCGCTGGGACAGGCTCTAACTATGGCTACACCTTC. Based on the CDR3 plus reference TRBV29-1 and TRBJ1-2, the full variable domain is SAVISQKPSRDICQRGTSLTIQCQVDSQVTMMFWYRQQPGQSLTLIATANQGSEATYESGFVIDKFPISRPNLTFSTLTVSNMSPEDSSIYLCSAGTGSNYGYTFGSGTRLTVV.

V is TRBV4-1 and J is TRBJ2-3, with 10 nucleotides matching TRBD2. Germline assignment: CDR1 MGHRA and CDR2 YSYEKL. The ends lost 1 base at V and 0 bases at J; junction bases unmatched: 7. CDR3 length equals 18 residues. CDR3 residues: CASSQGMILAGSTDTQYF. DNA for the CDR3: TGCGCCAGCAGCCAAGGAATGATACTAGCGGGAAGCACAGATACGCAGTATTTT.

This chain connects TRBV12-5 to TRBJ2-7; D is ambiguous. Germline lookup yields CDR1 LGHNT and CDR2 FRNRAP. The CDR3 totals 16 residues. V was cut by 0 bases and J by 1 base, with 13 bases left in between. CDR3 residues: CASGLVKPHGSYEQYF. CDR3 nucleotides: TGTGCTAGTGGTTTGGTAAAGCCCCATGGATCCTACGAGCAGTACTTC.

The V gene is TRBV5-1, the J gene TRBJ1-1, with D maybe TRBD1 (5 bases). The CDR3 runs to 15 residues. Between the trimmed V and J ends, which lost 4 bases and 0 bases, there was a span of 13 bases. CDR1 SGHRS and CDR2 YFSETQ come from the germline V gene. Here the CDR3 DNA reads TGCGCCAGCAGCAGAGGGCAGGGAATGAACACTGAAGCTTTCTTT. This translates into CASSRGQGMNTEAFF.

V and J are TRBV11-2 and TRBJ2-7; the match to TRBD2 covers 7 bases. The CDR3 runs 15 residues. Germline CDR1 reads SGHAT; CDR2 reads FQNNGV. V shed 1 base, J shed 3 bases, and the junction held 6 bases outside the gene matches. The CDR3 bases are TGTGCCAGCAGCTTAGTGGTAGCGGGCAGCTACGAGCAGTACTTC. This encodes CASSLVVAGSYEQYF.

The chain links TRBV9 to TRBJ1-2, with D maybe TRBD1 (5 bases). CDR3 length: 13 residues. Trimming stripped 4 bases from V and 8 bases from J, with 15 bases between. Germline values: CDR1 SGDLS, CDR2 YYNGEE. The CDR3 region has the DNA TGTGCCAGCAGCCCCATTGGGGGTAGGGGCTACACCTTC. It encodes CASSPIGGRGYTF.

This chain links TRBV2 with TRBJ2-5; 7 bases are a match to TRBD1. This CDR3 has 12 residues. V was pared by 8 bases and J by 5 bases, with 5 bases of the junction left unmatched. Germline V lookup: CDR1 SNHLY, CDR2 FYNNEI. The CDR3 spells CASSQGWETQYF. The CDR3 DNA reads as TGTGCCAGCTCACAGGGGTGGGAGACCCAGTACTTC.

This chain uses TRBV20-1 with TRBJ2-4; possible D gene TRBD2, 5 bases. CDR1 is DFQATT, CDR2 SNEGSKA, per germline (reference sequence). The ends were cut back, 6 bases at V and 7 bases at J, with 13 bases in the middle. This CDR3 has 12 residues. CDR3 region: CSAPFPGNIQYF. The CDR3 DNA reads TGCAGTGCCCCCTTTCCGGGGAACATTCAGTACTTC.

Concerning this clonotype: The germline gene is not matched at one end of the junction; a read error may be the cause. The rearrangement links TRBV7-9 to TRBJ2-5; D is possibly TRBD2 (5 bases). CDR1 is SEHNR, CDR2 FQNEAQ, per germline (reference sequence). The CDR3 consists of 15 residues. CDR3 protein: CASSLGAADQATQYF. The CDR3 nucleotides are TGTGCCAGCAGCTTAGGAGCGGCAGACCAAGCGACCCAGTACTTC. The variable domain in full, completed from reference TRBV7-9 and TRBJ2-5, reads DTGVSQNPRHKITKRGQNVTFRCDPISEHNRLYWYRQTLGQGPEFLTYFQNEAQLEKSRLLSDRFSAERPKGSFSTLEIQRTEQGDSAMYLCASSLGAADQATQYFGPGTRLLVL.

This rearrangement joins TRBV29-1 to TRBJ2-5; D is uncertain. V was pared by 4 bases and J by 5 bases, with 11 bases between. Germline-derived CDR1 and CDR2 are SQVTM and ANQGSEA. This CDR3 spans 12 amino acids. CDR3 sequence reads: CSVGSPVETQYF. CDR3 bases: TGCAGCGTTGGATCCCCCGTGGAGACCCAGTACTTC.